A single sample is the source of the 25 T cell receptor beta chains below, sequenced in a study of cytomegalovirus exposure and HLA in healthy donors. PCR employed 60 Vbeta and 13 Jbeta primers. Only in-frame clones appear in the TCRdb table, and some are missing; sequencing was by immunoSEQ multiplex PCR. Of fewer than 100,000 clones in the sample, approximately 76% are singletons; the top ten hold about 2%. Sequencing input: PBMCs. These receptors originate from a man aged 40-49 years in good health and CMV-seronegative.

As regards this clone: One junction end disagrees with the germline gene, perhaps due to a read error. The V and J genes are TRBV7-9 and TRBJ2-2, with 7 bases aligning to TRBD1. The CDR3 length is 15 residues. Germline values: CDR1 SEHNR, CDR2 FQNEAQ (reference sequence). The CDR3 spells CSSSEGAPNTGELFF. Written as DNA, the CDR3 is TGTTCCAGCAGTGAGGGGGCCCCTAACACCGGGGAGCTGTTTTTT. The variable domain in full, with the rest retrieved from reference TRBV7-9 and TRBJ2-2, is DTGVSQNPRHKITKRGQNVTFRCDPISEHNRLYWYRQTLGQGPEFLTYFQNEAQLEKSRLLSDRFSAERPKGSFSTLEIQRTEQGDSAMYLCSSSEGAPNTGELFFGEGSRLTVL.

For the CDR3, the DNA is TGTGCCAGCAGCCTCCGACAGTACACAGATACGCAGTATTTT. Its translation: CASSLRQYTDTQYF. V and J are TRBV5-4 and TRBJ2-3; D is possibly TRBD1 (5 bases). Trimming shortened V by 4 bases and J by 2 bases, and 11 bases separated the two germline ends. The V gene's germline CDR1 is SGHNT and CDR2 YYREEE (reference sequence). The CDR3 sequence is 14 residues long.

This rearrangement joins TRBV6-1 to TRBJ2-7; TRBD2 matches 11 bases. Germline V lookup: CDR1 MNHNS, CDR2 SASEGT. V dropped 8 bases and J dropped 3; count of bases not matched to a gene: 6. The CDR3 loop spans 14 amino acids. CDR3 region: CASSPGTSGYEQYF. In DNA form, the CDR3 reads TGTGCCAGCTCCCCCGGGACTAGCGGCTACGAGCAGTACTTC.

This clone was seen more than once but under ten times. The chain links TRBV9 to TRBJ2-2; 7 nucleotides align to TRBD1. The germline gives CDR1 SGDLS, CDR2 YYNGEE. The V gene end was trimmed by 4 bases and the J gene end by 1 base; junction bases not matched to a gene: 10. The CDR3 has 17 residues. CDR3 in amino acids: CASSPRTGWLNTGELFF. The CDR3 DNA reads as TGTGCCAGCAGCCCCCGGACAGGTTGGTTGAACACCGGGGAGCTGTTTTTT. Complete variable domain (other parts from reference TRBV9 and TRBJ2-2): DSGVTQTPKHLITATGQRVTLRCSPRSGDLSVYWYQQSLDQGLQFLIQYYNGEERAKGNILERFSAQQFPDLHSELNLSSLELGDSALYFCASSPRTGWLNTGELFFGEGSRLTVL.

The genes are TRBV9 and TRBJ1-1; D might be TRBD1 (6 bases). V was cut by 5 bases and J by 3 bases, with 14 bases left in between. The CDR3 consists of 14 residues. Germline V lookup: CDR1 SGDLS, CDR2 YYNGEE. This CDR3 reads CASRSRGTDTEAFF. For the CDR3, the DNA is TGTGCCAGCAGGAGCAGGGGTACGGACACTGAAGCTTTCTTT.

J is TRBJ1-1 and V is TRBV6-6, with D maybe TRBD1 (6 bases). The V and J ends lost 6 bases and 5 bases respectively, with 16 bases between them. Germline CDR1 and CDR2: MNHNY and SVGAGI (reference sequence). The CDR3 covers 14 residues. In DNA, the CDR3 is TGTGCCAGCAGACCCGCGGGGGGCCTGACTGAAGCTTTCTTT. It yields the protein CASRPAGGLTEAFF.

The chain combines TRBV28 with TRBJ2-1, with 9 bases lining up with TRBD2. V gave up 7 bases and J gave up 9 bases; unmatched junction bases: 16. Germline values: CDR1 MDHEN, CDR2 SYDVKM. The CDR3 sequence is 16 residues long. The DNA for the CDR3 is TGTGCCAGCAAGCCCTTCACTAGCGGGTGGCCCACTGAGCAGTTCTTC. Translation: CASKPFTSGWPTEQFF.

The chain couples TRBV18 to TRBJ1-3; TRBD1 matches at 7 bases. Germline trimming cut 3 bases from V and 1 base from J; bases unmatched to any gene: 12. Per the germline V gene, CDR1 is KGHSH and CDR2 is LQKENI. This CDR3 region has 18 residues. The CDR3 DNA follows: TGTGCCAGCTCACCCGAGGGGGCCATTACGATGTCTGGAAACACCATATATTTT. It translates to CASSPEGAITMSGNTIYF.

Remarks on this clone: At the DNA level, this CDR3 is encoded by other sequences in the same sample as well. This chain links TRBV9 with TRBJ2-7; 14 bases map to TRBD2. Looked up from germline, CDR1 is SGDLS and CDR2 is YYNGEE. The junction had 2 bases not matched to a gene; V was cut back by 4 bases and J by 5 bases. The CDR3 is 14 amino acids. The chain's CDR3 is CASSTGLAGDEQYF. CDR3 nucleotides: TGTGCCAGCAGCACGGGACTAGCGGGAGACGAGCAGTACTTC.

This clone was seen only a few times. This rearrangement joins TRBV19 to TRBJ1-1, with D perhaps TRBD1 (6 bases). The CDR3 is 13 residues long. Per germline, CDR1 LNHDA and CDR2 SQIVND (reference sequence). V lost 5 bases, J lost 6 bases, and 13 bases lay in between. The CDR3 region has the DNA TGTGCCAGTAGTCCCACAGGGTTTCCTGAAGCTTTCTTT. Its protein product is CASSPTGFPEAFF.

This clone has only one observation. The CDR3 sequence: CASSLELGGGLEQYF. CDR3 DNA sequence: TGTGCCAGCAGCTTAGAGTTGGGAGGAGGTCTCGAGCAGTACTTC. The V and J genes are TRBV7-2 and TRBJ2-7; TRBD2 is a possible D gene (6 bases). The germline V gene encodes CDR1 SGHTA and CDR2 FQGNSA. V shed 1 base and J shed 6 bases, with 16 bases lying between them. The CDR3 loop spans 15 amino acids.

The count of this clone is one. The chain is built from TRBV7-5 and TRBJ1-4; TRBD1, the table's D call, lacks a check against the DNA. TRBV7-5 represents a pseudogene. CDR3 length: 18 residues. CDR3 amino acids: CVRSGQGARWGDNEKLFF. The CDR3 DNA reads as TGTGTCAGAAGCGGACAGGGGGCGAGGTGGGGGGATAATGAAAAACTGTTTTTT.

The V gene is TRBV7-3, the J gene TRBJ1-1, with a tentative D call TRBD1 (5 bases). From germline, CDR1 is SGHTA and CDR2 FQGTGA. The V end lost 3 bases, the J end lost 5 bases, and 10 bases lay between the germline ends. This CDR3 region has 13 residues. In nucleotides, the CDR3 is TGTGCCAGCAGCTTTTCAGGGAAAACTGAAGCTTTCTTT. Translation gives CASSFSGKTEAFF. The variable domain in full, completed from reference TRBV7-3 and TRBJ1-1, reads GAGVSQTPSNKVTEKGKYVELRCDPISGHTALYWYRQSLGQGPEFLIYFQGTGAADDSGLPNDRFFAVRPEGSVSTLKIQRTERGDSAVYLCASSFSGKTEAFFGQGTRLTVV.

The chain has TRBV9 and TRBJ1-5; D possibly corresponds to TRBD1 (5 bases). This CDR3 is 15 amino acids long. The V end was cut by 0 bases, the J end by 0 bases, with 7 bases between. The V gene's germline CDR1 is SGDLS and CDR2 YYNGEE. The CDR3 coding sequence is TGTGCCAGCAGCGTAGACGGGGGTAGCAATCAGCCCCAGCATTTT. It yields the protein CASSVDGGSNQPQHF.

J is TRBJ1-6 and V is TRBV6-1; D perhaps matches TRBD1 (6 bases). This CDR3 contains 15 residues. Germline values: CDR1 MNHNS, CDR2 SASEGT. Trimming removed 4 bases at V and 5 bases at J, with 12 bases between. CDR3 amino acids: CASSAGGFHNSPLHF. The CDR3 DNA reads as TGTGCCAGCAGTGCGGGGGGCTTTCATAATTCACCCCTCCACTTT.

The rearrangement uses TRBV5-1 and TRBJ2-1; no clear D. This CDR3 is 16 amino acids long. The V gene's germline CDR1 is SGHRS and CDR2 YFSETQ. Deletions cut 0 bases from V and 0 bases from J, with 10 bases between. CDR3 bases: TGCGCCAGCAGCTTGGCCGACACTTACTCCTACAATGAGCAGTTCTTC. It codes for CASSLADTYSYNEQFF. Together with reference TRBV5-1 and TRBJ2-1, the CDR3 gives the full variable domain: KAGVTQTPRYLIKTRGQQVTLSCSPISGHRSVSWYQQTPGQGLQFLFEYFSETQRNKGNFPGRFSGRQFSNSRSEMNVSTLELGDSALYLCASSLADTYSYNEQFFGPGTRLTVL.

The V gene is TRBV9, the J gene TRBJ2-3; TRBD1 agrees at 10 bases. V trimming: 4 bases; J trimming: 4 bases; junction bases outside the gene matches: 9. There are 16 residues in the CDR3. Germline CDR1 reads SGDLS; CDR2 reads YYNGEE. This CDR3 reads CASSFLRDRGADTQYF. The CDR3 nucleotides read TGTGCCAGCAGCTTCCTCCGGGACAGGGGCGCAGATACGCAGTATTTT.

The CDR3 reads CASSVSTGAYEQYF. CDR3 coding DNA: TGCGCCAGCAGTGTGTCGACAGGAGCCTACGAGCAGTACTTC. The V call is TRBV10-1, the J call TRBJ2-7; D is possibly TRBD1 (6 bases). Germline lookup yields CDR1 WNHNN and CDR2 SYGVQD (reference sequence). V gave up 4 bases and J gave up 2 bases, with 12 bases separating them. The CDR3 sequence is 14 residues long.

CDR3 region: CSARQGVEQYF. The CDR3 DNA reads as TGCAGTGCTCGTCAGGGTGTAGAGCAGTACTTC. The chain combines TRBV20-1 with TRBJ2-7; D perhaps matches TRBD1 (5 bases). The CDR3 loop spans 11 amino acids. Germline V lookup: CDR1 DFQATT, CDR2 SNEGSKA (reference sequence). V dropped 5 bases and J dropped 7 bases, with 12 bases sitting between them.

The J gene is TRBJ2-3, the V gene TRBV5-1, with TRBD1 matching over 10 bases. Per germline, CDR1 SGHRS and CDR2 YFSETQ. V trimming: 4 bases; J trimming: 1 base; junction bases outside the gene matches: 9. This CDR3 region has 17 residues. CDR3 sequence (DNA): TGCGCCAGCAGCCGAGGATCCGGGACAGGGGGCACAGATACGCAGTATTTT. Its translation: CASSRGSGTGGTDTQYF.

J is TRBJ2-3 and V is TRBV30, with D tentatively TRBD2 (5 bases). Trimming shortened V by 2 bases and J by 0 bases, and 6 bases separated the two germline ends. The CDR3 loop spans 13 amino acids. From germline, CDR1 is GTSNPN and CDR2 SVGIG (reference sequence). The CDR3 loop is CAWSSGSTDTQYF. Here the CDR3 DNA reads TGTGCCTGGAGTAGCGGTAGCACAGATACGCAGTATTTT.

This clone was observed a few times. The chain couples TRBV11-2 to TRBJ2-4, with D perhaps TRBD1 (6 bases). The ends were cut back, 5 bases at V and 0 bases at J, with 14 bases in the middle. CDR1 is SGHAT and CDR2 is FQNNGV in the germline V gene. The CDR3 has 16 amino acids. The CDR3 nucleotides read TGTGCCAGCAGCCGGACCGGGACACCAGCCAAAAACATTCAGTACTTC. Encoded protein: CASSRTGTPAKNIQYF.

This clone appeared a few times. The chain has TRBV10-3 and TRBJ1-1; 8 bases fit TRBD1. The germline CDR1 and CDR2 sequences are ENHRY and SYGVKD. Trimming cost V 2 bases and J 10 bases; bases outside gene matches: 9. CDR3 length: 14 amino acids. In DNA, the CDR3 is TGTGCCATCAGTGAGGTGGCAGGGGGCGTATCAGCTTTCTTT. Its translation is CAISEVAGGVSAFF.

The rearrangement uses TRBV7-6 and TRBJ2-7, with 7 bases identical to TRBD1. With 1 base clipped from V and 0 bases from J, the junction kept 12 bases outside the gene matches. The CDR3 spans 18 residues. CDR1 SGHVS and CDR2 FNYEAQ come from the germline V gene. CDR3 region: CASSLEVRGGPNSYEQYF. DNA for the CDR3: TGTGCCAGCAGCTTAGAGGTGCGAGGGGGCCCCAACTCCTACGAGCAGTACTTC.

The CDR3 sequence is CASSRTDYNEQFF. The CDR3 DNA is TGTGCCAGCAGCAGGACAGACTACAATGAGCAGTTCTTC. The V and J genes are TRBV7-9 and TRBJ2-1; a weak D match, TRBD1 (6 bases). The ends were cut back, 5 bases at V and 3 bases at J, with 8 bases in the middle. Germline CDR1 is SEHNR and CDR2 is FQNEAQ (reference sequence). This CDR3 is built from 13 residues.